This T cell receptor (beta chain) emerged from a study of CD8+CD57+ T cells in acquired aplastic anemia. Overall study: DNA from sorted CD4+ and CD8+ cells averaged around 3 ug.

For sequencing, patients were chosen who had shown expansion of CD8+CD57+ cells by flow cytometry. The enrolled patients all had severe acquired aplastic anemia. No therapy had been given to the patients at the time of blood sampling. Genomic DNA provided the template from which TCR beta VDJ and CDR3 profiles were obtained. Each CDR3 protein gets one entry after TCRdb re-called the reads with MiXCR. The data contain about 150,000 distinct CDR3 sequences, more than 45% of them singletons. The study's findings and limits: Patients showed no significant difference from controls in CD8+ Simpson's diversity.

Worth noting for this clonotype: What it binds is not known.

V gave up 4 bases and J gave up 4 bases, with 8 bases separating them. The germline gives CDR1 KGHDR, CDR2 SFDVKD. The CDR3 contains 13 residues. Sequencing was carried out using sorted CD4+, CD8+, or CD8+CD57+ T cells (not recorded which) from PBMCs. V usage is TRBV24-1 and J usage is TRBJ2-3; D gene uncertain. This receptor was identified in a human donor with aplastic anemia. The CDR3 sequence is CATSEGLSDTQYF. The CDR3 DNA is TGTGCCACCAGTGAGGGATTGTCAGATACGCAGTATTTT.